This T cell receptor (beta chain) was observed in a study of monozygotic twins with inflammatory bowel disease. Study results and caveats: Using the inverse Simpson index, IBD patients had lower TCRbeta diversity than healthy co-twins.

TCRdb reprocessed the 5' RACE reads, keeping one entry per CDR3 protein, no DNA. The ten top clones account for more than 4.5%, within a sample of about 300,000 distinct CDR3 sequences. Germline-derived CDR1 and CDR2 are SGHRS and YFSETQ. This CDR3 comprises 14 residues. As to this clonotype: The antigen is unknown.

Sequencing input: blood. The source of this sequence is a human donor with ulcerative colitis or Crohn's disease, or a healthy co-twin of an affected twin (not recorded which). V is TRBV5-1 and J is TRBJ2-3. This chain's CDR3 is CASSLLEAADTQYF.